The 9 T cell receptor beta chains in this list originate from one sample, sequenced in a study of PD-1 blockade in mismatch repair-deficient tumors listed by TCRdb under 2017. The protocol used for the library was the immunoSEQ multiplex PCR assay. TCRdb stores this immuneACCESS table with in-frame sequences only. Part of the clones is absent; in the studies checked, under half of the shortfall reflects unresolved V genes, and no reason is known for the rest. The sample contains about 110,000 clones, over 65% of them found a single time. 4% to 6% of the sample rests with the top ten. The sequenced sample was peripheral blood, obtained about 60 weeks after starting pembrolizumab. These receptor sequences come from an adult with mismatch repair-deficient cancer.

The DNA for the CDR3 is TGTGCCAGCAGCTTATTGAGAGCGGGAGGGGGGTACGAGCAGTACTTC. It translates to CASSLLRAGGGYEQYF. The gene calls are TRBV7-9 and TRBJ2-7, with 10 bases aligning to TRBD2. Trimming cost V 2 bases and J 4 bases; bases outside gene matches: 8. Germline V gives CDR1 SEHNR, CDR2 FQNEAQ (reference sequence). The length of the CDR3 is 16 residues.

This clone turned up a few times. The DNA for the CDR3 is TGCGCCAGCAGCCTGGGGTCTAGCGGGTTCCAAGAGACCCAGTACTTC. Encoded protein: CASSLGSSGFQETQYF. The rearrangement uses TRBV5-1 and TRBJ2-5; 8 bases fit TRBD2. Germline V gives CDR1 SGHRS, CDR2 YFSETQ. The V segment lost 4 bases and the J segment 1 base; nucleotides outside the gene matches: 9. This CDR3 has 16 residues.

This chain connects TRBV5-1 to TRBJ2-3, with 7 bases fitting TRBD2. J gave up 5 bases and V 2 bases, and 11 bases lay outside the gene matches. Germline V gene sequence: CDR1 SGHRS, CDR2 YFSETQ. The CDR3 is made up of 16 amino acids. The CDR3 nucleotides are TGCGCCAGCAGCTTTCTCGACCGCCCGGGAGGAGATACGCAGTATTTT. Amino acid sequence: CASSFLDRPGGDTQYF.

The chain links TRBV27 to TRBJ2-1, with TRBD2 as a possible D gene (6 bases). Deletions cut 4 bases from V and 8 bases from J, with 24 bases between. The CDR3 runs 17 residues. Germline V gene data show CDR1 as MNHEY and CDR2 as SMNVEV (reference sequence). The CDR3 bases are TGTGCCAGCAGTTCAGGAGGGACGGAGGTTGCTACGGATGAGCAGTTCTTC. It yields the protein CASSSGGTEVATDEQFF.

The V gene is TRBV5-1, the J gene TRBJ2-5; a possible D gene is TRBD2 (5 bases). The CDR3 totals 13 residues. V was clipped by 0 bases and J by 2 bases, with 5 bases between them. The germline CDR1 and CDR2 sequences are SGHRS and YFSETQ. The CDR3 DNA follows: TGCGCCAGCAGCTTGGGACTACAAGAGACCCAGTACTTC. Its translation: CASSLGLQETQYF.

The chain links TRBV30 to TRBJ1-2; 7 nucleotides line up with TRBD1. CDR1 and CDR2 (germline): GTSNPN, SVGIG (reference sequence). This CDR3 has 14 amino acids. After removal of 3 bases from V and 7 bases from J, the junction contained 11 bases not matched to a gene. CDR3 DNA sequence: TGTGCCTGGAGGCAGGGGGAGAGCCACCTTGGCTACACCTTC. Translated, it gives CAWRQGESHLGYTF. Full variable domain (missing parts from reference TRBV30 and TRBJ1-2): SQTIHQWPATLVQPVGSPLSLECTVEGTSNPNLYWYRQAAGRGLQLLFYSVGIGQISSEVPQNLSASRPQDRQFILSSKKLLLSDSGFYLCAWRQGESHLGYTFGSGTRLTVV.

The chain employs TRBV25-1 and TRBJ2-6, with a tentative D call TRBD1 (5 bases). The germline CDR1 and CDR2 sequences are MGHDK and SYGVNS. V lost 3 bases and J lost 2, with 11 bases in between. The CDR3 contains 16 residues. The CDR3 sequence: CASSDPRTPGANVLTF. CDR3 DNA: TGTGCCAGCAGTGACCCCCGGACACCTGGGGCCAACGTCCTGACTTTC. Filled out from reference TRBV25-1 and TRBJ2-6, the complete variable domain reads EADIYQTPRYLVIGTGKKITLECSQTMGHDKMYWYQQDPGMELHLIHYSYGVNSTEKGDLSSESTVSRIRTEHFPLTLESARPSHTSQYLCASSDPRTPGANVLTFGAGSRLTVL.

The chain joins TRBV10-3 to TRBJ2-2, with D perhaps TRBD1 (5 bases). The CDR3 loop spans 13 amino acids. Trimming left V 7 bases short and J 3 bases short, with 9 bases between. Germline CDR1 reads ENHRY; CDR2 reads SYGVKD. The CDR3 nucleotides are TGTGCCATCAACAGGATTGACACCGGGGAGCTGTTTTTT. It translates to CAINRIDTGELFF.

This rearrangement joins TRBV6-5 to TRBJ2-7; TRBD2 is a possible D gene (5 bases). V was pared by 2 bases and J by 2 bases, with 13 bases between. CDR3 length: 15 residues. Germline V CDR1 and CDR2: MNHEY, SVGAGI. The chain's CDR3 is CASSYPGLYPYEQYF. Here the CDR3 DNA reads TGTGCCAGCAGTTACCCCGGACTGTACCCCTACGAGCAGTACTTC.